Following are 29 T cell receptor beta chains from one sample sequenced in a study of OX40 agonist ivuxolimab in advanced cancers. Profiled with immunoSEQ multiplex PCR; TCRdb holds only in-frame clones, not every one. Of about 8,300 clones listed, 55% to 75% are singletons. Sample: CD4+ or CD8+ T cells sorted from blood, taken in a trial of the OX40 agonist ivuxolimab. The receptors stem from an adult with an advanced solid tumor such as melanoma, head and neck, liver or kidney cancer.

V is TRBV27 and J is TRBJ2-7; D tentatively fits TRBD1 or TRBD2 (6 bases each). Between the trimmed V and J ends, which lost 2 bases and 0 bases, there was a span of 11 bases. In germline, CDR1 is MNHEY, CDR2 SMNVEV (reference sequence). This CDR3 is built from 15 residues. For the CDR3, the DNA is TGTGCCAGCAGTTTAGGTAGGGGGGACTCCTACGAGCAGTACTTC. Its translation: CASSLGRGDSYEQYF.

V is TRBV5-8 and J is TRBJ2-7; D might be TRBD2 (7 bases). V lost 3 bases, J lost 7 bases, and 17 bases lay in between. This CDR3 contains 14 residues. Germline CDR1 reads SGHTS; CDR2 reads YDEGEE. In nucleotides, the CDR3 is TGTGCCAGCAGCTGGGGGGGGCAGGCTAAGGAGCAGTACTTC. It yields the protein CASSWGGQAKEQYF.

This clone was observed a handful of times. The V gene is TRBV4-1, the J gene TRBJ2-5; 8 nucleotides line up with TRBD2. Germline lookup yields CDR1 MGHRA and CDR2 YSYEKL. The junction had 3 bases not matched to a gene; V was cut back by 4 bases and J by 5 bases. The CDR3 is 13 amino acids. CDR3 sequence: CASSPGGLETQYF. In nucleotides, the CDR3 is TGCGCCAGCAGCCCGGGGGGGTTGGAGACCCAGTACTTC.

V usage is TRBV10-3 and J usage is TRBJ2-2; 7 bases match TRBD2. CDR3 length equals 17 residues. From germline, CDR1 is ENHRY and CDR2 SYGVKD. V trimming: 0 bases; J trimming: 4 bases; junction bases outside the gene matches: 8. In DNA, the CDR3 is TGTGCCATCAGTGAGTCGGGGGGGACTATACCCACCGGGGAGCTGTTTTTT. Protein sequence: CAISESGGTIPTGELFF.

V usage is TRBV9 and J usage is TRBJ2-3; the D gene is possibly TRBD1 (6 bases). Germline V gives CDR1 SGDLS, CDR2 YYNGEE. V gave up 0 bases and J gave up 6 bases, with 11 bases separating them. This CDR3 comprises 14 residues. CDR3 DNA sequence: TGTGCCAGCAGCGTAGAGGGGGAAGGGGATACGCAGTATTTT. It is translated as CASSVEGEGDTQYF.

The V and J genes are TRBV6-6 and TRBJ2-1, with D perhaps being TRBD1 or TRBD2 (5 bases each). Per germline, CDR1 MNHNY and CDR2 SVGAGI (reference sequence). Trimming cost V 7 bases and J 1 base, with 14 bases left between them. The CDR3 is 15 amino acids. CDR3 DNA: TGTGCCAGCAAAATCCCGGGGCTTTCCTACAATGAGCAGTTCTTC. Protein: CASKIPGLSYNEQFF.

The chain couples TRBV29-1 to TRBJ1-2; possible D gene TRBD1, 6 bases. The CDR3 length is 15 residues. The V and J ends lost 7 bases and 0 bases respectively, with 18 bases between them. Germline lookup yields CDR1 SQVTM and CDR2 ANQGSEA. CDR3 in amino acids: CSAPYRGPSNYGYTF. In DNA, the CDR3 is TGCAGCGCCCCGTACCGGGGGCCTTCTAACTATGGCTACACCTTC.

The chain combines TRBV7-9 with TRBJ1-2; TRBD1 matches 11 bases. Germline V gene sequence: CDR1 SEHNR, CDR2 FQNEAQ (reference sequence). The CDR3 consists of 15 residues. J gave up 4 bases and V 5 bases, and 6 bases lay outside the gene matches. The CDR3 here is CASSVGTGGLYGYTF. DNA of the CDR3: TGTGCCAGCAGCGTAGGGACAGGGGGTCTCTATGGCTACACCTTC.

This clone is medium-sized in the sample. CDR3 in DNA: TGCGCCAGCAGCTTGGTCGTGGGGTCTTTGTACTACGAGCAGTACTTC. Translation gives CASSLVVGSLYYEQYF. The chain couples TRBV5-1 to TRBJ2-7; the D is unclear. The CDR3 is 16 residues long. Germline values: CDR1 SGHRS, CDR2 YFSETQ. Trimming took off 0 bases at V and 3 bases at J, with 16 bases between the two ends.

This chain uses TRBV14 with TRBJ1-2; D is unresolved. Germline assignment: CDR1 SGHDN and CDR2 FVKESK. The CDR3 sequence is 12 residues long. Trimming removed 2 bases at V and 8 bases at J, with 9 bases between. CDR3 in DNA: TGTGCCAGCAGCCAATCTCGCGGGGGCTACACCTTC. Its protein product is CASSQSRGGYTF.

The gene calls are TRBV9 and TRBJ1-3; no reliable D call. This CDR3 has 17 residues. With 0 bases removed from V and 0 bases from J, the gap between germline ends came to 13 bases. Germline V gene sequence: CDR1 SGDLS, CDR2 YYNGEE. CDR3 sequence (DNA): TGTGCCAGCAGCGTAGTAAAGGACGGAACCTCTGGAAACACCATATATTTT. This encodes CASSVVKDGTSGNTIYF.

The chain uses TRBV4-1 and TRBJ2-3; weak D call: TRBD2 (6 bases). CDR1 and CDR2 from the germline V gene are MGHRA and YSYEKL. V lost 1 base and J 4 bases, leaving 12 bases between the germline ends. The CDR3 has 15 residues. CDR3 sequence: CASSQGTAGSDTQYF. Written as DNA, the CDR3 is TGCGCCAGCAGCCAAGGAACGGCGGGATCAGATACGCAGTATTTT.

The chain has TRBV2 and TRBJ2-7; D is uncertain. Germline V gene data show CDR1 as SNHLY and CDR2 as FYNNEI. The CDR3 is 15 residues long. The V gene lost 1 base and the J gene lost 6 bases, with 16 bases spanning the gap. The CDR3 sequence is CASSEGWERSGEQYF. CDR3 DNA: TGTGCCAGCAGTGAAGGGTGGGAACGGTCGGGCGAGCAGTACTTC.

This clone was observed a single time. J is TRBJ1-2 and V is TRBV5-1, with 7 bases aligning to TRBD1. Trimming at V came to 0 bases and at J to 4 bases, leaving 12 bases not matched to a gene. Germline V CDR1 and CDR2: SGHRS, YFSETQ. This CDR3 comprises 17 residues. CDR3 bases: TGCGCCAGCAGCTTGGTGGGGGATAGACAGGGAAGCTATGGCTACACCTTC. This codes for CASSLVGDRQGSYGYTF.

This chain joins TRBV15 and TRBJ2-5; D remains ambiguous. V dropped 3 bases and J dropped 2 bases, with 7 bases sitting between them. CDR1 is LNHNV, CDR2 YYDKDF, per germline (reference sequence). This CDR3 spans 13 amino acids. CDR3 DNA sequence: TGTGCCACCAGCAGGGAGACGCAAGAGACCCAGTACTTC. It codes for CATSRETQETQYF.

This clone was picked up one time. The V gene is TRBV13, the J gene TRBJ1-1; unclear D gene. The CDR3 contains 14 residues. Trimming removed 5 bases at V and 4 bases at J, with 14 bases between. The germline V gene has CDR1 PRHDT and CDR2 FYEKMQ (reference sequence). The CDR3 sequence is CASSRLSVFTEAFF. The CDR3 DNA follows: TGTGCCAGCAGCCGACTCAGCGTGTTCACTGAAGCTTTCTTT.

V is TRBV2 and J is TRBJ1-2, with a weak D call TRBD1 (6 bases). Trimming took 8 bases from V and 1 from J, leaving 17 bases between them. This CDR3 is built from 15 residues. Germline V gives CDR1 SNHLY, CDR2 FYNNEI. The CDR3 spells CASANPGQLNYGYTF. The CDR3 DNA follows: TGTGCCAGCGCTAATCCGGGACAACTTAACTATGGCTACACCTTC.

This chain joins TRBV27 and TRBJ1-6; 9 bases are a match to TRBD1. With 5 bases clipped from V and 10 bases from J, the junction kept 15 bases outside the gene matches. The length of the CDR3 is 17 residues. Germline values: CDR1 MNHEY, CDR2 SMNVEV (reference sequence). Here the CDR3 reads CASSTPAGQGRQSPLHF. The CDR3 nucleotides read TGTGCCAGCAGTACCCCGGCCGGACAGGGGCGACAGTCACCCCTCCACTTT.

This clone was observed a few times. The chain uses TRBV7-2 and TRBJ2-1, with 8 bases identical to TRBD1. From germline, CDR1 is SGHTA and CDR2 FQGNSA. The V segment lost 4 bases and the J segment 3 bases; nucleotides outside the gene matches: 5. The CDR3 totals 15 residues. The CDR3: CASSWGTGDYNEQFF. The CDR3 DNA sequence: TGTGCCAGCAGCTGGGGGACAGGCGACTACAATGAGCAGTTCTTC.

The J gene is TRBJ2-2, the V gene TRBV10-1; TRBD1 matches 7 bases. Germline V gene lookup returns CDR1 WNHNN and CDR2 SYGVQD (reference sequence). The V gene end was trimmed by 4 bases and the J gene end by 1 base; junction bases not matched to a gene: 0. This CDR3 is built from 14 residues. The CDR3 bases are TGCGCCAGCAGTGGGACAGGGAACACCGGGGAGCTGTTTTTT. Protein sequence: CASSGTGNTGELFF.

The CDR3 nucleotides read TGCGCCAGCACTCCCATACAGGGACTGATGAACACTGAAGCTTTCTTT. It codes for CASTPIQGLMNTEAFF. This chain links TRBV4-1 with TRBJ1-1; D possibly corresponds to TRBD1 (6 bases). The V end was cut by 7 bases, the J end by 0 bases, with 18 bases between. The CDR3 extends over 16 amino acids. CDR1 is MGHRA and CDR2 is YSYEKL in the germline V gene.

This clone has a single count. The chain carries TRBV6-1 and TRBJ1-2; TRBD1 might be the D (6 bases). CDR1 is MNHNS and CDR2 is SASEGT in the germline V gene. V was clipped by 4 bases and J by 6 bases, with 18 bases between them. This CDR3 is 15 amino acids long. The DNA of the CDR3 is TGTGCCAGCAGTGCAACAGGGTTGGAGGAAAATGGCTACACCTTC. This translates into CASSATGLEENGYTF.

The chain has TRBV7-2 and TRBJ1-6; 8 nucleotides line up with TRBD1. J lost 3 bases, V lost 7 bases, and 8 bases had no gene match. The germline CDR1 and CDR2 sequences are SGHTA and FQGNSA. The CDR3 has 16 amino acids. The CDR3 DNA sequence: TGTGCCAGCACCCCCTCGACAGGGGTCTATAATTCACCCCTCCACTTT. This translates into CASTPSTGVYNSPLHF.

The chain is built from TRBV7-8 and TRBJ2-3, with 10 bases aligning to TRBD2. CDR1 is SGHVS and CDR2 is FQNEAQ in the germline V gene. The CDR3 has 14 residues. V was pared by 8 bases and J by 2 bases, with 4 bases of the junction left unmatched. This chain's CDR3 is CASLAGASTDTQYF. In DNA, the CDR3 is TGTGCCAGCCTAGCGGGGGCCTCCACAGATACGCAGTATTTT.

DNA of the CDR3: TGCGCCAGCAGCCAAGGTGAAGGGGGCATCAAGCAGTACTTC. Protein: CASSQGEGGIKQYF. The chain combines TRBV4-3 with TRBJ2-7, with TRBD1 matching 7 bases. Germline V gives CDR1 LGHNA, CDR2 YSLEER. V dropped 1 base and J dropped 8; count of bases not matched to a gene: 8. The CDR3 length is 14 residues.

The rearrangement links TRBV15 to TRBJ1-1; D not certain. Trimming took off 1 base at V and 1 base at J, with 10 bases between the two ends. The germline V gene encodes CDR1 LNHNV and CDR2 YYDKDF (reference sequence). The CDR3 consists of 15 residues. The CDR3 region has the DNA TGTGCCACCAGCAGAGTGGTAGCAGAGAACACTGAAGCTTTCTTT. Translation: CATSRVVAENTEAFF.

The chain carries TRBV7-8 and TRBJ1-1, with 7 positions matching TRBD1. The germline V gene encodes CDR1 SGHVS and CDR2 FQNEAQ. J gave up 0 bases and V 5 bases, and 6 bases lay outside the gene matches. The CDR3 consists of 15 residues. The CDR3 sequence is CASSPSTGLNTEAFF. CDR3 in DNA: TGTGCCAGCAGCCCATCGACAGGGTTGAACACTGAAGCTTTCTTT. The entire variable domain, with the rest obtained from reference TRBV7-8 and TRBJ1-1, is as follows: GAGVSQSPRYKVAKRGQDVALRCDPISGHVSLFWYQQALGQGPEFLTYFQNEAQLDKSGLPSDRFFAERPEGSVSTLKIQRTQQEDSAVYLCASSPSTGLNTEAFFGQGTRLTVV.

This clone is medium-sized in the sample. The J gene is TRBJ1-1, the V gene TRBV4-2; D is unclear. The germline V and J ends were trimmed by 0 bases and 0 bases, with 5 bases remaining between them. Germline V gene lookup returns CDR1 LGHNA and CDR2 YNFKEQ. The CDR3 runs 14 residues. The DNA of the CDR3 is TGTGCCAGCAGCCAAGACATGCTGAACACTGAAGCTTTCTTT. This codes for CASSQDMLNTEAFF.

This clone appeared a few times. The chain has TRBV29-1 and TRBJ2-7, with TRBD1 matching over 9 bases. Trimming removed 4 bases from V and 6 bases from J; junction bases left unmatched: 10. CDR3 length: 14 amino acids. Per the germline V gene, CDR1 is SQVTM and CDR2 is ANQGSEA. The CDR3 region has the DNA TGCAGCGTTGGAATCCGGGACAGGGTAGGCGAGCAGTACTTC. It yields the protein CSVGIRDRVGEQYF.